Below are 2 T cell receptor beta chains sequenced from a single sample in a study of cytomegalovirus exposure and HLA in healthy donors. The PCR made use of 60 Vbeta and 13 Jbeta primers. This table comes from immunoSEQ multiplex PCR, and its TCRdb copy is limited to in-frame clones, with some not included. The table shows 95,000 to 100,000 clones, with roughly three quarters occurring only once. Specimen: PBMCs. These receptors originate from a female donor in good health and CMV-seronegative.

The gene calls are TRBV7-2 and TRBJ1-2, with D tentatively TRBD1 (5 bases). V was cut by 7 bases and J by 4 bases, with 25 bases left in between. CDR3 length: 17 amino acids. Germline assignment: CDR1 SGHTA and CDR2 FQGNSA. CDR3 sequence: CASTSFPQGRVSYGYTF. The CDR3 DNA reads as TGTGCCAGCACCTCCTTCCCCCAGGGTCGTGTATCCTATGGCTACACCTTC.

The rearrangement joins TRBV21-1 to TRBJ2-3; whether TRBD2, the table's D call, matches the DNA was not checked. TRBV21-1 is listed as a pseudogene. There are 20 residues in the CDR3. The CDR3 DNA follows: TGTGCCAGCAGCAAAGGGTCGACTACCCTTCGTCTCCGTACCACAGATACGCAGTATTTT. Its protein product is CASSKGSTTLRLRTTDTQYF.